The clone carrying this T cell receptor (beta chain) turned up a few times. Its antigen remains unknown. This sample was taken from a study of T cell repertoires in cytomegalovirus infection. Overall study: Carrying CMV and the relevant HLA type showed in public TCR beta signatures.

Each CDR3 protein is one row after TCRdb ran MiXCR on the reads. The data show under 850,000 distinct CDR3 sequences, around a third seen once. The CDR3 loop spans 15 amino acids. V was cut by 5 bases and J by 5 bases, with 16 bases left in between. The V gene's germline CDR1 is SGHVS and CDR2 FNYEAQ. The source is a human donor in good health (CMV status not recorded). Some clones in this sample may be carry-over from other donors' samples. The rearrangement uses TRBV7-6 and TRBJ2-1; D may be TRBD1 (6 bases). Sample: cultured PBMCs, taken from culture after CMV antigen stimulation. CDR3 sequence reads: CASSKQGINHNEQFF. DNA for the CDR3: TGTGCCAGCAGCAAACAGGGAATAAATCACAATGAGCAGTTCTTC. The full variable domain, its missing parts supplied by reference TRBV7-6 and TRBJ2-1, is GAGVSQSPRYKVTKRGQDVALRCDPISGHVSLYWYRQALGQGPEFLTYFNYEAQQDKSGLPNDRFSAERPEGSISTLTIQRTEQRDSAMYRCASSKQGINHNEQFFGPGTRLTVL.